This is a list of T cell receptor beta chains from one sample in a study of metastatic and nonmetastatic thyroid tumors. TCRdb re-clonotyped the PCR reads through MiXCR. The sample includes about 23,000 clones, approximately 25% of them seen just once. The sequenced sample consisted of tumor tissue. The receptors originated from a female donor with papillary thyroid cancer or a benign thyroid nodule (not recorded which). Some clones in this sample may be carry-over from other donors' samples. Both conserved end residues are part of each CDR3. The D gene is left open where the match is weak. Where a row states a size, it is once, few, many or the class of an expanded clone; other rows omit it.

D gene,V gene,clone size,J gene,CDR3 protein,CDR3 DNA
TRBD1,TRBV29-1,many,TRBJ2-1,CSVEGADRKTYNEQFF,TGCAGCGTTGAAGGGGCGGACAGGAAGACCTACAATGAGCAGTTCTTC
NA,TRBV4-2,NA,TRBJ2-7,CASSQVAGEQYF,TGTGCCAGCAGTCAAGTCGCGGGAGAGCAGTACTTC
TRBD1,TRBV28,medium-sized,TRBJ1-5,CASSRPRGVNQPQHF,TGTGCCAGCAGTCGGCCCAGGGGGGTAAATCAGCCCCAGCATTTT
NA,TRBV6-1,NA,TRBJ2-6,CAISHGSGDNVLTF,TGTGCCATCTCTCACGGCTCTGGGGACAACGTCCTGACTTTC
NA,TRBV7-6,NA,TRBJ2-7,CASSLQPGKGDYEQYF,TGTGCCAGCAGCTTACAACCCGGAAAGGGGGATTACGAGCAGTACTTC
NA,TRBV4-1,NA,TRBJ2-5,CASSQWAVVGETQYF,TGCGCCAGCAGCCAATGGGCGGTGGTAGGGGAGACCCAGTACTTC
TRBD1,TRBV7-9,many,TRBJ2-1,CASSPGGYNEQFF,TGTGCCAGCAGCCCAGGGGGCTACAATGAGCAGTTCTTC
TRBD1,TRBV30,many,TRBJ2-3,CAWSRGSTDTQYF,TGTGCCTGGAGCAGGGGGTCCACAGATACGCAGTATTTT
NA,TRBV18,NA,TRBJ2-5,CASSKQGNQETQYF,TGTGCCAGCTCAAAACAGGGTAATCAAGAGACCCAGTACTTC
NA,TRBV2,many,TRBJ1-2,CASSERGGYGYTF,TGTGCCAGCAGTGAGAGGGGGGGGTATGGCTACACCTTC
NA,TRBV6-1,NA,TRBJ2-7,CASSTRGRGEHYF,TGTGCCAGCAGTACCCGTGGGAGAGGAGAGCATTACTTC
TRBD2,TRBV11-1,few,TRBJ2-1,CASSFSVAGGYYNEQFF,TGTGCCAGCAGCTTTTCGGTGGCGGGGGGTTACTACAATGAGCAGTTCTTC
TRBD2,TRBV6-1,medium-sized,TRBJ2-1,CASSLGTSGQNEQFF,TGTGCCAGCAGTCTAGGGACTAGCGGGCAAAATGAGCAGTTCTTC
TRBD1,TRBV20-1,many,TRBJ1-2,CSAPDRGRGYGYTF,TGCAGTGCTCCCGACAGGGGGCGGGGCTATGGCTACACCTTC
NA,TRBV30,medium-sized,TRBJ1-3,CAWSRGAGNTIYF,TGTGCCTGGAGTAGGGGTGCTGGAAACACCATATATTTT
TRBD1,TRBV7-2,many,TRBJ2-3,CASSKPTGDVGTDTQYF,TGTGCCAGCAGCAAACCGACAGGGGATGTTGGCACAGATACGCAGTATTTT
TRBD1,TRBV7-9,many,TRBJ1-2,CASSLGTGDYGYTF,TGTGCCAGCAGCCTCGGGACAGGGGACTATGGCTACACCTTC
NA,TRBV6-9,NA,TRBJ1-2,CASSIDSNYGYTF,TGTGCCAGTAGTATTGACAGTAACTATGGCTACACCTTC
NA,TRBV6-5,NA,TRBJ2-7,CARSSVIWGSYEQYF,TGTGCCAGAAGTTCAGTGATTTGGGGGTCCTACGAGCAGTACTTC
TRBD1,TRBV18,medium-sized,TRBJ1-3,CASSPDATTGTGNTIYF,TGTGCCAGCTCACCAGATGCCACGACAGGGACTGGAAACACCATATATTTT
NA,TRBV15,few,TRBJ2-3,CATSSLTGSTDTQYF,TGTGCCACCAGCAGTTTGACAGGTAGCACAGATACGCAGTATTTT
NA,TRBV7-9,many,TRBJ2-5,CASSLDAWPGGETQYF,TGTGCCAGCAGCTTAGACGCCTGGCCAGGTGGGGAGACCCAGTACTTC
NA,TRBV6-1,large,TRBJ1-2,CASRPANTFFGYTF,TGTGCCAGCAGGCCCGCTAATACCTTTTTTGGCTACACCTTC
TRBD1,TRBV11-3,few,TRBJ2-7,CASSQGQAYEQYF,TGTGCCAGCAGCCAGGGACAGGCCTACGAGCAGTACTTC
NA,TRBV20-1,many,TRBJ1-5,CSARDQTHYSNQPQHF,TGCAGTGCTAGAGATCAGACTCATTATAGCAATCAGCCCCAGCATTTT
NA,TRBV20-1,once,TRBJ1-1,CSARDSERGPNTEAFF,TGCAGTGCTAGAGATAGTGAGAGAGGGCCGAACACTGAAGCTTTCTTT
NA,TRBV9,NA,TRBJ2-1,CASSVEGSGYNEQFF,TGTGCCAGCAGCGTAGAAGGTTCAGGGTACAATGAGCAGTTCTTC
TRBD1,TRBV6-1,NA,TRBJ1-2,CASSPGQCYTF,TGTGCCAGTAGTCCGGGACAGTGTTACACCTTC
TRBD1,TRBV6-1,few,TRBJ1-2,CASSVEAGGYGYTF,TGTGCCAGCAGCGTAGAGGCAGGGGGCTATGGCTACACCTTC
TRBD1,TRBV12-3/TRBV12-4,many,TRBJ2-2,CASSPWTGGTNTGELFF,TGTGCCAGCAGTCCCTGGACAGGGGGCACGAACACCGGGGAGCTGTTTTTT
NA,TRBV5-1,many,TRBJ1-1,CASSLVAGSVVGTEAFF,TGCGCCAGCAGCTTGGTCGCAGGGAGCGTGGTGGGCACTGAAGCTTTCTTT
NA,TRBV12-3/TRBV12-4,NA,TRBJ1-1,CASSLGWNTEAFF,TGTGCCAGCAGTTTAGGATGGAACACTGAAGCTTTCTTT
NA,TRBV12-3/TRBV12-4,many,TRBJ1-1,CASSPRDKTEAFF,TGTGCCAGCAGTCCCCGGGACAAGACTGAAGCTTTCTTT
NA,TRBV5-1,many,TRBJ2-2,CASSLEQNGELFF,TGCGCCAGCAGCTTGGAGCAGAACGGGGAGCTGTTTTTT
NA,TRBV7-2,medium-sized,TRBJ2-3,CASSLARSYTDTQYF,TGTGCCAGCAGCTTGGCTCGGTCCTACACAGATACGCAGTATTTT
NA,TRBV4-3,NA,TRBJ1-2,CASSQEPGAYYGYTF,TGCGCCAGCAGCCAAGAGCCAGGGGCATATTATGGCTACACCTTC
NA,TRBV5-1,many,TRBJ2-1,CASSFGWNEQFF,TGCGCCAGCAGCTTCGGATGGAATGAGCAGTTCTTC
NA,TRBV10-1,NA,TRBJ2-1,CASSAPPRNEQFF,TGCGCCAGCAGTGCCCCCCCTAGGAATGAGCAGTTCTTC
NA,TRBV4-3,many,TRBJ2-3,CASSQEGGQHTDTQYF,TGCGCCAGCAGCCAAGAGGGGGGACAGCACACAGATACGCAGTATTTT
NA,TRBV12-3/TRBV12-4,medium-sized,TRBJ1-2,CASSPDSYGYTF,TGTGCCAGCAGTCCAGACAGCTATGGCTACACCTTC
NA,TRBV15,medium-sized,TRBJ2-7,CATSRTRDIPTNYEQYF,TGTGCCACCAGCAGAACTAGGGACATCCCCACGAACTACGAGCAGTACTTC
NA,TRBV11-2,NA,TRBJ1-2,CASRLEGVDYGYTF,TGTGCCAGCAGATTAGAGGGGGTTGACTATGGCTACACCTTC
NA,TRBV4-3,many,TRBJ2-5,CASSQDLEGLTQYF,TGCGCCAGCAGCCAAGATCTGGAGGGATTAACCCAGTACTTC
TRBD1,TRBV7-6,many,TRBJ2-1,CASSLDADRVYNEQFF,TGTGCCAGCAGCTTAGACGCGGACAGGGTATACAATGAGCAGTTCTTC
TRBD1,TRBV4-1,medium-sized,TRBJ1-1,CASSQEQGVTEAFF,TGCGCCAGCAGCCAAGAACAGGGGGTCACTGAAGCTTTCTTT
TRBD2,TRBV6-1,NA,TRBJ2-3,CASSQGSGSVYTQYF,TGTGCCAGCAGCCAAGGTAGCGGGAGTGTGTATACGCAGTATTTT
NA,TRBV5-5,many,TRBJ1-2,CASSKDSGNYGYTF,TGTGCCAGCAGCAAGGACAGCGGCAACTATGGCTACACCTTC
TRBD1,TRBV20-1,few,TRBJ2-7,CSAREPGQVNYEQYF,TGCAGTGCTAGAGAACCGGGACAGGTGAACTACGAGCAGTACTTC